Listed here are 25 T cell receptor beta chains from one sample, sequenced in a study of T cell clonality in common variable immunodeficiency. Clones were sequenced by immunoSEQ multiplex PCR, and TCRdb holds only the in-frame ones, with some missing. In total the sample includes 30,000 to 35,000 clones, none of them seen once. Source material: peripheral blood mononuclear cells. The receptors stem from a person aged 18 to 75 in good health.

This clone showed up many times. The CDR3 end is not reached by the read, which stops 3 residues before it; the germline J gene fills it in. The chain uses TRBV30 and TRBJ2-4, with unresolved D. V was cut by 0 bases and J by 4 bases, with 7 bases left in between. Germline loops: CDR1 GTSNPN, CDR2 SVGIG (reference sequence). CDR3 length: 13 amino acids. Partial CDR3 DNA: TGTGCCTGGAGTGTAGGCAGGAAAAACATT. This sequence encodes CAWSVGRKNI. The entire CDR3 protein reads CAWSVGRKNIQYF.

This clone was detected only a few times. Coverage ceases 3 residues before the CDR3 finishes, and the germline J gene fills in the end. The rearrangement links TRBV6-2 or TRBV6-3 to TRBJ2-3; TRBD2 matches 9 bases. This CDR3 has 15 amino acids. Germline assignment: CDR1 MNHEY and CDR2 SVGEGT. CDR3 region: CATSPSGIPQETQYF. CDR3 DNA, as far as it was read: TGTGCCACGTCTCCTAGCGGGATCCCCCAAGAGACG.

This clone came up many times. The read halts 3 residues ahead of the CDR3 end, with the missing end drawn from the germline J gene. The V call is TRBV5-1, the J call TRBJ1-4, with 9 bases that match TRBD1. The CDR3 is 17 amino acids. The V segment lost 4 bases and the J segment 2 bases; nucleotides outside the gene matches: 9. Looked up from germline, CDR1 is SGHRS and CDR2 is YFSETQ. CDR3 sequence reads: CASSPGGTGHTNEKLFF. Partial CDR3 DNA: TGCGCCAGCAGCCCAGGCGGGACAGGGCATACTAATGAAAAA.

This clone was counted at least ten times. The sequence runs out 3 residues before the end of the CDR3; the remainder is reconstructed from the germline J gene. V usage is TRBV2 and J usage is TRBJ2-4; 8 bases are shared with TRBD1. Germline V gives CDR1 SNHLY, CDR2 FYNNEI. The junction had 7 bases not matched to a gene; V was cut back by 5 bases and J by 4 bases. The CDR3 sequence is 15 residues long. The CDR3 sequence: CASSLPQGAKNIQYF. The CDR3 DNA, read in part, is TGTGCCAGCAGTCTCCCCCAGGGGGCAAAAAACATT.

This clone was seen a few times. The read comes to an end 3 residues before the CDR3 does, leaving the germline J gene to fill in the end. This chain links TRBV19 with TRBJ1-1; D is unresolved. This CDR3 spans 15 amino acids. Germline V gene data show CDR1 as LNHDA and CDR2 as SQIVND (reference sequence). Incomplete CDR3 DNA: TGTGCCAGTAGTATACTTGGCGGGAGGGATTACGAG. Protein product: CASSILGGRDYE. The full CDR3 reads CASSILGGRDYEAFF.

This clone occurred many times. The read ends 3 residues early relative to the CDR3; the germline J gene fills the gap. The chain employs TRBV19 and TRBJ2-2, with 7 bases that match TRBD1. The ends lost 6 bases at V and 3 bases at J; junction bases unmatched: 7. Germline V gene data show CDR1 as LNHDA and CDR2 as SQIVND (reference sequence). CDR3 size: 15 residues. CDR3 in amino acids: CASRRTGGDTGELFF. The CDR3 bases that were read are TGTGCCAGTAGGAGGACAGGAGGAGACACCGGGGAG.

This clone was seen more than once but under ten times. The missing CDR3 end, 3 residues past where the read stops, is filled in from the germline J gene. This sequence joins TRBV7-3 and TRBJ2-1; 8 nucleotides align to TRBD2. Germline values: CDR1 SGHTA, CDR2 FQGTGA. The ends lost 0 bases at V and 2 bases at J; junction bases unmatched: 6. This CDR3 is built from 17 residues. The covered CDR3 bases are TGTGCCAGCAGCTTAACGGGGGCGGGAGGCACCTACAATGAG. It is translated as CASSLTGAGGTYNE. The whole CDR3 is CASSLTGAGGTYNEQFF.

This clone was counted many times. The sequenced fragment ends 3 residues before the CDR3 boundary, so the rest is inferred from the germline J gene. The rearrangement uses TRBV7-8 and TRBJ2-7; 8 bases agree with TRBD1. The CDR3 has 15 amino acids. The junction had 9 bases not matched to a gene; V was cut back by 5 bases and J by 3 bases. Germline V gene sequence: CDR1 SGHVS, CDR2 FQNEAQ. CDR3 DNA, as far as it was read: TGTGCCAGCAGCCCCGACAGGGGCGGTCTCTACGAG. This codes for CASSPDRGGLYE. The CDR3 in full is CASSPDRGGLYEQYF. The entire variable domain, with the rest obtained from reference TRBV7-8 and TRBJ2-7, is as follows: GAGVSQSPRYKVAKRGQDVALRCDPISGHVSLFWYQQALGQGPEFLTYFQNEAQLDKSGLPSDRFFAERPEGSVSTLKIQRTQQEDSAVYLCASSPDRGGLYEQYFGPGTRLTVT.

This clone showed up just a few times. The read ends 3 residues shy of where the CDR3 ends; the end is completed using the germline J gene. The rearrangement links TRBV19 to TRBJ1-2; 8 bases match TRBD1. The CDR3 consists of 14 residues. Germline-derived CDR1 and CDR2 are LNHDA and SQIVND (reference sequence). The sequenced part of the CDR3 DNA is TGTGCCAGTAGTATGCTGGACAGGGTCTACGAC. Its protein product is CASSMLDRVYD. The full-length CDR3 reads as CASSMLDRVYDYTF.

About this clone: One end of the junction fails to match germline, which may point to a read error. The read ends 3 residues shy of where the CDR3 ends; the end is completed using the germline J gene. At the DNA level, this CDR3 is encoded by other sequences in the same sample as well. The rearrangement links TRBV7-9 to TRBJ1-3; D not certain. The CDR3 has 14 residues. Germline-derived CDR1 and CDR2 are SEHNR and FQNEAQ (reference sequence). CDR3 loop: CASSPSGSGNTIYF. CDR3 DNA (partial): TGTGCCAGCAGTCCCTCGGGGTCAGGAAACACA.

About this clone itself: The CDR3 end is not reached by the read, which stops 3 residues before it; the germline J gene fills it in. This chain uses TRBV30 with TRBJ1-1; D possibly corresponds to TRBD1 (5 bases). CDR3 length equals 16 residues. The ends were cut back, 2 bases at V and 0 bases at J, with 16 bases in the middle. The germline gives CDR1 GTSNPN, CDR2 SVGIG (reference sequence). CDR3 loop: CAWSRAFGGMNTEAFF. The covered CDR3 bases are TGTGCCTGGAGTAGGGCCTTCGGGGGGATGAACACTGAA. Complete variable domain (other parts from reference TRBV30 and TRBJ1-1): SQTIHQWPATLVQPVGSPLSLECTVEGTSNPNLYWYRQAAGRGLQLLFYSVGIGQISSEVPQNLSASRPQDRQFILSSKKLLLSDSGFYLCAWSRAFGGMNTEAFFGQGTRLTVV.

Remarks on this clone: The read falls 3 residues short of the CDR3 end, and the missing part is taken from the germline J gene. The chain links TRBV19 to TRBJ1-1, with D hard to call. CDR1 is LNHDA, CDR2 SQIVND, per germline (reference sequence). This CDR3 has 15 amino acids. This CDR3 is CASSTREVTKETAFF. The CDR3 DNA, read in part, is TGTGCCAGTAGCACGCGGGAGGTGACTAAAGAGACC.

This clone was picked up many times. The CDR3 extends 3 residues past the end of the read, so its final part is completed from the germline J gene. This specimen includes other DNA sequences encoding the same CDR3. The chain joins TRBV20-1 to TRBJ1-1, with 8 nucleotides matching TRBD1. The germline V gene encodes CDR1 DFQATT and CDR2 SNEGSKA (reference sequence). The CDR3 is 12 residues long. Trimming removed 1 base from V and 5 bases from J; junction bases left unmatched: 0. CDR3 DNA (partial): TGCAGTGCTAGAGGGACAGGGACTGAA. Encoded protein: CSARGTGTE. The full CDR3 reads CSARGTGTEAFF.

Regarding this clone: The read gets to within 3 residues of the CDR3 end, and the germline J gene fills in the rest. The chain joins TRBV7-9 to TRBJ1-2; D uncertain. V dropped 0 bases and J dropped 6 bases, with 11 bases sitting between them. There are 14 residues in the CDR3. CDR1 and CDR2 (germline): SEHNR, FQNEAQ (reference sequence). The chain's CDR3 is CASSLASGGDGYTF. The sequenced part of the CDR3 DNA is TGTGCCAGCAGCTTAGCATCGGGTGGTGATGGC.

This clone has at least ten counts. The read finishes 3 residues shy of the CDR3 end, and the germline J gene is used to complete it. V usage is TRBV5-4 and J usage is TRBJ2-6; D could derive from TRBD1 or TRBD2 (5 bases each). The germline CDR1 and CDR2 sequences are SGHNT and YYREEE (reference sequence). Trimming left V 4 bases short and J 0 bases short, with 8 bases between. The CDR3 has 15 residues. CDR3 sequence reads: CASSPGSSGANVLTF. The sequenced CDR3 bases are TGTGCCAGCAGCCCAGGGAGCTCTGGGGCCAACGTC.

This clone was seen many times. Read coverage stops 3 residues before the CDR3 terminus; the germline J gene supplies the remainder. The chain links TRBV20-1 to TRBJ2-1; D possibly corresponds to TRBD2 (6 bases). The CDR3 has 14 amino acids. The V end lost 3 bases, the J end lost 3 bases, and 12 bases lay between the germline ends. The germline CDR1 and CDR2 sequences are DFQATT and SNEGSKA (reference sequence). Incomplete CDR3 DNA: TGCAGTGCTAGCTGGGCGGGGAGCTACAATGAG. Translation gives CSASWAGSYNE. The entire CDR3 reads CSASWAGSYNEQFF.

This clone was observed at least ten times. The read ends 3 residues before the CDR3 terminus; that terminus is restored from the germline J gene. The chain combines TRBV6-2 or TRBV6-3 with TRBJ1-1; D remains ambiguous. Per germline, CDR1 MNHEY and CDR2 SVGEGT. Deletions cut 2 bases from V and 1 base from J, with 8 bases between. The CDR3 totals 14 residues. The part of the CDR3 DNA that was read is TGTGCCAGCAGTTACCGCCAGAAGAACACTGAA. This encodes CASSYRQKNTE. The CDR3 in full is CASSYRQKNTEAFF.

This clone was detected many times. With the read ending 3 residues before the CDR3 end, the germline J gene is used to fill in that end. The chain combines TRBV7-2 with TRBJ2-3; no reliable D call. Between the trimmed V and J ends, which lost 1 base and 2 bases, there was a span of 7 bases. The CDR3 is made up of 14 amino acids. From germline, CDR1 is SGHTA and CDR2 FQGNSA. The CDR3 loop is CASSLELYTDTQYF. The covered CDR3 bases are TGTGCCAGCAGCTTAGAACTTTACACAGATACG. Using reference TRBV7-2 and TRBJ2-3 for the parts outside the CDR3, the full variable domain is GAGVSQSPSNKVTEKGKDVELRCDPISGHTALYWYRQSLGQGLEFLIYFQGNSAPDKSGLPSDRFSAERTGGSVSTLTIQRTQQEDSAVYLCASSLELYTDTQYFGPGTRLTVL.

This clone was counted at least ten times. The CDR3 goes on 3 residues after the read ends, and that part is filled in from the germline J gene. J is TRBJ1-1 and V is TRBV5-6; weak D call: TRBD1 (6 bases). The CDR3 consists of 15 residues. The V and J ends lost 0 bases and 5 bases respectively, with 14 bases between them. Germline V gives CDR1 SGHDT, CDR2 YYEEEE. CDR3 DNA (partial): TGTGCCAGCAGCTTGGTAAAGATCGGACAGACTGAA. This encodes CASSLVKIGQTE. The whole CDR3 region reads CASSLVKIGQTEAFF.

There are many counts of this clone. The read is 3 residues too short to cover the CDR3 end, so that end is filled in from the germline J gene. The chain joins TRBV18 to TRBJ2-3; 11 bases match TRBD2. Germline values: CDR1 KGHSH, CDR2 LQKENI. The CDR3 is 16 amino acids. V lost 3 bases, J lost 2 bases, and 4 bases stayed unmatched. This CDR3 reads CASSPPGLAVTDTQYF. The sequenced part of the CDR3 DNA is TGTGCCAGCTCACCCCCGGGACTAGCGGTCACAGATACG.

This clone was detected many times. The read halts 3 residues ahead of the CDR3 end, with the missing end drawn from the germline J gene. This chain connects TRBV20-1 to TRBJ2-7; TRBD2 matches at 16 bases. CDR1 DFQATT and CDR2 SNEGSKA come from the germline V gene (reference sequence). V shed 0 bases and J 5 bases; nucleotides not matched to a gene: 10. The CDR3 length is 18 residues. The part of the CDR3 DNA that was read is TGCAGTGCTAGAGAAAGCGGGACTAGCGGGAGGGTGTACGACGAG. Protein: CSARESGTSGRVYDE. The whole CDR3 protein is CSARESGTSGRVYDEQYF.

This clone has only a few counts. The read stops 3 residues short of the end of the CDR3; the missing end is completed from the germline J gene. The chain couples TRBV7-8 to TRBJ2-3; either TRBD1 or TRBD2 may fit D (5 bases each). CDR1 SGHVS and CDR2 FQNEAQ come from the germline V gene. This CDR3 comprises 14 residues. CDR3 DNA (partial): TGTGCCAGCAGCTTCCAAGGGGTGGGAGAGACG. This translates into CASSFQGVGET. The entire CDR3 is CASSFQGVGETQYF. Filled out from reference TRBV7-8 and TRBJ2-3, the complete variable domain reads GAGVSQSPRYKVAKRGQDVALRCDPISGHVSLFWYQQALGQGPEFLTYFQNEAQLDKSGLPSDRFFAERPEGSVSTLKIQRTQQEDSAVYLCASSFQGVGETQYFGPGTRLTVL.

The table lists this clone with many counts. Read data end 3 residues before the CDR3 end; the end is taken from the germline J gene. The chain employs TRBV5-1 and TRBJ2-2; 8 positions agree with TRBD2. Germline lookup yields CDR1 SGHRS and CDR2 YFSETQ. The CDR3 loop spans 16 amino acids. V gave up 0 bases and J gave up 7 bases; unmatched junction bases: 8. Incomplete CDR3 DNA: TGCGCCAGCAGCTTGGAGGGACTAGGACAAGGCGGGGAG. Its translation is CASSLEGLGQGGE. The entire CDR3 protein is CASSLEGLGQGGELFF.

Points on this clone: The read falls 3 residues short of the CDR3 end, and the missing part is taken from the germline J gene. The V and J genes are TRBV5-5 and TRBJ2-5, with D tentatively TRBD2 (6 bases). Trimming stripped 3 bases from V and 2 bases from J, with 14 bases between. Germline CDR1 SGHKS, CDR2 YYEKEE (reference sequence). The CDR3 runs 15 residues. The covered CDR3 bases are TGTGCCAGCAGCTCATATAGGGACTCACAAGAGACC. Protein sequence: CASSSYRDSQET. The CDR3, in full, reads CASSSYRDSQETQYF.

This clone appeared many times. The observed sequence ends 3 residues before the CDR3 terminus, with the missing tail filled in from the germline J gene. This chain uses TRBV7-2 with TRBJ1-5; maybe TRBD1 (5 bases). Deletions cut 1 base from V and 0 bases from J, with 7 bases between. Germline V gene lookup returns CDR1 SGHTA and CDR2 FQGNSA. There are 15 residues in the CDR3. The DNA read from the CDR3 is TGTGCCAGCAGCTTAGTAGGGGATAGCAATCAGCCC. It codes for CASSLVGDSNQP. The whole CDR3 region reads CASSLVGDSNQPQHF.